This is a list of T cell receptor beta chains from one sample in a study of circulating and synovial CD4+ cells in juvenile arthritis. Clones were read by immunoSEQ multiplex PCR, and TCRdb kept only the in-frame ones, dropping some. In the table there are tens of thousands of clones, roughly 96% of which are singletons. Input material: CD4+ T cells from blood. Source of these receptors: a human donor with juvenile idiopathic arthritis. The CDR3 runs from the conserved cysteine through the conserved F or W. A D gene is named only where the DNA matches it firmly. Size tells how often a clone was seen (once, few, many) or the class of an expanded clone, and some rows leave it out.

cdr3_nt | cdr3_aa | clone_size | j_call | d_call | v_call
TGTGCCAGCAGGTCTTGGGAGAGCTCCTACGAGCAGTACTTC | CASRSWESSYEQYF | - | TRBJ2-7 | - | TRBV7-2
TGTGCCAGCAGGATAACAGCAACTAATGAAAAACTGTTTTTT | CASRITATNEKLFF | - | TRBJ1-4 | - | TRBV6-1
TGCGCCAGCAGCCCGGACCCACCGGGACAGGGGGCCTGGTATGGCTACACCTTC | CASSPDPPGQGAWYGYTF | - | TRBJ1-2 | TRBD1 | TRBV5-1
TGCAGCGCCGGGACAGATAATTCACCCCTCCACTTT | CSAGTDNSPLHF | - | TRBJ1-6 | TRBD1 | TRBV29-1
TGCAGCGCCGAGGGTTCTCAAAACACTGAAGCTTTCTTT | CSAEGSQNTEAFF | - | TRBJ1-1 | - | TRBV29-1
TGTGCCAGCAGCTTATCGGGACAGGGTCAGTTCGGTGAGCAGTTCTTC | CASSLSGQGQFGEQFF | - | TRBJ2-1 | TRBD1 | TRBV7-3
TGTGCCAGCAGACGACAGGGCTGGGGCTACACCTTC | CASRRQGWGYTF | - | TRBJ1-2 | TRBD1 | TRBV6-5
TGTGCCAGTAGCCCCCCGGAAAAGGGGGCAGGCGGCTACACCTTC | CASSPPEKGAGGYTF | - | TRBJ1-2 | TRBD1 | TRBV19
TGTGCCAGCAGCGGGACCTGGACAGCGACTTATGGCTACACCTTC | CASSGTWTATYGYTF | - | TRBJ1-2 | - | TRBV7-2
TGCGCCAGCAGCCGCCTACTAGCGGTGATTAGTACAGATACGCAGTATTTT | CASSRLLAVISTDTQYF | - | TRBJ2-3 | TRBD2 | TRBV5-1
TGTGCCTGGAGTGTACTCCGACAGGGGTTAGCTTTCTTT | CAWSVLRQGLAFF | - | TRBJ1-1 | TRBD1 | TRBV30
TGTGCCATCAGTGGGGACAGGGCTGTCGGGGAGCTGTTTTTT | CAISGDRAVGELFF | - | TRBJ2-2 | TRBD1 | TRBV10-3
TGTGCCAGCAGTTTACAGGGTCCTTACGGGGCCAACGTCCTGACTTTC | CASSLQGPYGANVLTF | once | TRBJ2-6 | - | TRBV28
TGTGCCAGCAGTTACTCGGGCAGAGATCAGCCCCAGCATTTT | CASSYSGRDQPQHF | - | TRBJ1-5 | - | TRBV6-6
TGTGCCAGTAACAGTCTGGGGCTGGACACTGAAGCTTTCTTT | CASNSLGLDTEAFF | - | TRBJ1-1 | - | TRBV2
TGTGCCAGCATACCCGGGGGGGCCGGCGAGCAGTACTTC | CASIPGGAGEQYF | - | TRBJ2-7 | TRBD2 | TRBV28
TGTGCCATCAGCGCCTCTCTAGCGGGGGCTAGCACAGATACGCAGTATTTT | CAISASLAGASTDTQYF | - | TRBJ2-3 | TRBD2 | TRBV10-3
TGTGCCAGCAGTTCACTTGACAGGGCTCGCTATGGCTACACCTTC | CASSSLDRARYGYTF | - | TRBJ1-2 | TRBD1 | TRBV28
TGTGCCAGCAGCCAATCAGGGTATTCCGGCTACACCTTC | CASSQSGYSGYTF | once | TRBJ1-2 | - | TRBV14
TGTGCCAGCAGTCATCTAGACGGACTCTATGGCTACACCTTC | CASSHLDGLYGYTF | - | TRBJ1-2 | - | TRBV6-1
TGCGCCAGCAGCTTGGGGACCCGGAGCCGGGAGCTCAATGAGCAGTTCTTC | CASSLGTRSRELNEQFF | - | TRBJ2-1 | - | TRBV5-1
TGTGCCAGCACGGTCTCCTATAATTCCCCCCTCCACTTT | CASTVSYNSPLHF | - | TRBJ1-6 | - | TRBV28
TGTGCCAGCAGTGAAGCGCTGACAGGGCCCTACGAGCAGTACTTC | CASSEALTGPYEQYF | - | TRBJ2-7 | TRBD1 | TRBV6-1
TGTGCCAGCAGCCATTATGGGGGGGGGACCCTCTCGCGCACAGATACGCAGTATTTT | CASSHYGGGTLSRTDTQYF | - | TRBJ2-3 | TRBD2 | TRBV5-6
TGTGCCAGCTCACCAGGGGAGAAGCAGTTCTTC | CASSPGEKQFF | once | TRBJ2-1 | - | TRBV18